The clone carrying this T cell receptor (beta chain) came up once. Its antigen is unidentified. Per germline, CDR1 SNHLY and CDR2 FYNNEI. Deletions cut 7 bases from V and 0 bases from J, with 7 bases between. This CDR3 is 13 amino acids long. An assay was performed, and its level was deep. The authors split each subset's genomic DNA evenly across several immunoSEQ plates. Data came from immunoSEQ multiplex PCR; TCRdb stores just in-frame clones and leaves some out. The table records 2.5 million or so clones, around nine tenths of them present only once. This sample is drawn from a study of shared clonotypes between healthy human individuals. In the study overall: Three plates were used per donor for CD4 naive, three for CD4 memory, two for CD8 naive and one for CD8 memory.

Overall study findings and caveats: Some clonotypes were shared by all four sorted-subset donors, while others were not shared. The non-shared ones had lower generation probabilities than the shared ones.

The receptor comes from a man aged 18 to 30 in good health. The material sequenced was naive CD4+ T cells sorted from blood. As for subset: CD45RA+ positively selected. The V call is TRBV2, the J call TRBJ2-4; D is ambiguous. Here the CDR3 reads CASTSLAKNIQYF. In DNA, the CDR3 is TGTGCCAGCACCAGTCTAGCCAAAAACATTCAGTACTTC.